Here is one TCR beta chain with its context. Its matching antigen is unknown. This specimen comes from a study of T-cell reconstitution after alpha-beta-depleted transplantation in children. General study points: About two months after transplant, alpha-beta T cells reportedly came from several hundred expanded graft clones.

With 7 bases clipped from V and 4 bases from J, the junction kept 9 bases outside the gene matches. The CDR3 contains 16 residues. Construction of the TCRbeta library involved unique molecular identifiers. TCRdb fed the PCR reads into MiXCR, producing one record per CDR3 protein. The profile shows a few hundred thousand distinct CDR3 sequences, 25% to 30% of them singletons. The gene calls are TRBV12-3 or TRBV12-4 and TRBJ2-5, with 13 bases matching TRBD2. Here the sequenced sample was PBMCs, taken before TCRalphabeta/CD19-depleted stem cell transplant. This TCR derives from a boy in the first two years of life with Wiskott-Aldrich syndrome, due to receive a stem cell transplant. The CDR3 DNA is TGTGCCAGCACCCTGACTAGCGGGAGGAGAGGAGAGACCCAGTACTTC. This gives the protein CASTLTSGRRGETQYF.